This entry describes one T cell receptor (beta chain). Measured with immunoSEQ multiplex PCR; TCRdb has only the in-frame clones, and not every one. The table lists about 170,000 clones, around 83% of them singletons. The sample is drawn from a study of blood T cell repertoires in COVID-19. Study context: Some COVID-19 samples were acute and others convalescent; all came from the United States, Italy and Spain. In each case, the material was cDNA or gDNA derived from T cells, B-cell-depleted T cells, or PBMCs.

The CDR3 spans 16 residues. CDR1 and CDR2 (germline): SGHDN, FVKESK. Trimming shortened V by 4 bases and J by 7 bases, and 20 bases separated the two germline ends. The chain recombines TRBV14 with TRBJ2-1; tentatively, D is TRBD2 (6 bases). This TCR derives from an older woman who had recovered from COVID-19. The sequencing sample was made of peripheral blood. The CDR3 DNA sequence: TGTGCCAGCAGCCCCCCCGGAGGGAAGGGTTTGAATGAGCAGTTCTTC. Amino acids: CASSPPGGKGLNEQFF. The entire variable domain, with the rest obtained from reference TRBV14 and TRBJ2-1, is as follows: EAGVTQFPSHSVIEKGQTVTLRCDPISGHDNLYWYRRVMGKEIKFLLHFVKESKQDESGMPNNRFLAERTGGTYSTLKVQPAELEDSGVYFCASSPPGGKGLNEQFFGPGTRLTVL.